The next 3 T cell receptor beta chains were all read from a single sample in a study of blood T cell repertoires in COVID-19. The repertoire was sequenced with immunoSEQ multiplex PCR; TCRdb's copy has only in-frame clones and lacks some. Among 130,000 or so clones, more than 80% were seen once, and the ten largest hold approximately 12%. Sample: peripheral blood. The origin of the receptors is a woman aged 55 to 70 with acute or convalescent COVID-19.

The chain has TRBV27 and TRBJ1-4; D remains unclear. This CDR3 is 14 amino acids long. The V end was cut by 6 bases, the J end by 11 bases, with 19 bases between. Germline loops: CDR1 MNHEY, CDR2 SMNVEV (reference sequence). CDR3 nucleotide sequence: TGTGCCAGCAGCCCTCGGGAAGGCATCTCTAAACTGTTTTTT. Its translation: CASSPREGISKLFF.

This chain joins TRBV2 and TRBJ1-2; D unclear. The CDR3 loop spans 12 amino acids. Trimming left V 3 bases short and J 4 bases short, with 6 bases between. Germline lookup yields CDR1 SNHLY and CDR2 FYNNEI. The CDR3 DNA is TGTGCCAGCAGTGAGAACAGCTATGGCTACACCTTC. This sequence encodes CASSENSYGYTF.

This clone showed up just a few times. V is TRBV15 and J is TRBJ1-6; possibly TRBD1 for D (5 bases). Trimming left V 5 bases short and J 10 bases short, with 15 bases between. This CDR3 contains 14 residues. Per germline, CDR1 LNHNV and CDR2 YYDKDF (reference sequence). CDR3 residues: CATSFNVGESPLHF. CDR3 nucleotide sequence: TGTGCCACCAGCTTTAACGTAGGGGAATCACCCCTCCACTTT. Supplemented by reference TRBV15 and TRBJ1-6, the full variable domain reads DAMVIQNPRYQVTQFGKPVTLSCSQTLNHNVMYWYQQKSSQAPKLLFHYYDKDFNNEADTPDNFQSRRPNTSFCFLDIRSPGLGDTAMYLCATSFNVGESPLHFGNGTRLTVT.